Presented here are 21 T cell receptor beta chains from one specimen sequenced in a study of blood T cell repertoires in COVID-19 (dated by TCRdb to between 2020 and 2021). Preparation of the library involved the immunoSEQ multiplex PCR assay. The immuneACCESS repertoire file appears here via TCRdb, limited to in-frame rearrangements. These files lack a portion of the clones; in checked studies, under half of the deficit traces to unresolved V genes, and the cause of the others is not known. The sample records about 120,000 clones, roughly 87% of which are singletons. Under 13% of the sample is taken by the ten largest. The sequencing input was peripheral blood. The origin of the receptors is a man older than 75 with acute or convalescent COVID-19.

The chain combines TRBV18 with TRBJ2-7, with 8 bases matching TRBD2. The junction had 6 bases not matched to a gene; V was cut back by 0 bases and J by 2 bases. Per the germline V gene, CDR1 is KGHSH and CDR2 is LQKENI. The CDR3 covers 16 residues. The CDR3 coding sequence is TGTGCCAGCTCACCACCGAGCAGCGGGGGCACCTACGAGCAGTACTTC. This sequence encodes CASSPPSSGGTYEQYF.

The rearrangement joins TRBV18 to TRBJ2-7; TRBD2 matches 13 bases. Unmatched junction bases numbered 4, after V lost 6 bases and J lost 2 bases. CDR3 size: 15 residues. Germline assignment: CDR1 KGHSH and CDR2 LQKENI. This CDR3 is CASSRTSGGTYEQYF. DNA for the CDR3: TGTGCCAGCTCCCGGACTAGCGGGGGCACCTACGAGCAGTACTTC.

The gene calls are TRBV7-9 and TRBJ2-1; 14 bases line up with TRBD2. J was trimmed by 10 bases and V by 4 bases; bases with no gene match: 3. The length of the CDR3 is 14 residues. In germline, CDR1 is SEHNR, CDR2 FQNEAQ (reference sequence). Written as DNA, the CDR3 is TGTGCCAGCAGCTGGGGACTAGCGGGAGAGGAGCAGTTCTTC. Translated, it gives CASSWGLAGEEQFF.

V is TRBV27 and J is TRBJ1-1; no clear D gene. CDR1 is MNHEY and CDR2 is SMNVEV in the germline V gene (reference sequence). The CDR3 spans 14 residues. V was shortened by 2 bases and J by 1 base, with 8 bases between the two germline ends. Here the CDR3 reads CASSLALENTEAFF. CDR3 in DNA: TGTGCCAGCAGTTTAGCACTAGAGAACACTGAAGCTTTCTTT.

J is TRBJ1-5 and V is TRBV19; D is uncertain. Trimming shortened V by 9 bases and J by 4 bases, and 19 bases separated the two germline ends. The CDR3 loop spans 15 amino acids. Germline values: CDR1 LNHDA, CDR2 SQIVND (reference sequence). DNA for the CDR3: TGTGCCAGCTCATACTCCCACGCCGTTAATCAGCCCCAGCATTTT. It encodes CASSYSHAVNQPQHF.

This clone was seen more than once but under ten times. The CDR3 sequence is CASSLTMAGVGNTEAFF. In nucleotides, the CDR3 is TGTGCCAGCAGCTTAACGATGGCAGGGGTCGGGAACACTGAAGCTTTCTTT. The chain joins TRBV7-3 to TRBJ1-1, with D possibly TRBD1 on 6 matching bases. The V end lost 0 bases, the J end lost 1 base, and 15 bases lay between the germline ends. This CDR3 spans 17 amino acids. Germline CDR1 and CDR2: SGHTA and FQGTGA.

V usage is TRBV20-1 and J usage is TRBJ1-1; D gene unclear. This CDR3 region has 11 residues. Trimming stripped 2 bases from V and 5 bases from J, with 6 bases between. Germline CDR1 and CDR2: DFQATT and SNEGSKA (reference sequence). The CDR3 nucleotides are TGCAGTGCTAGATTAAAAACTGAAGCTTTCTTT. Translation gives CSARLKTEAFF.

This clone was detected once. The CDR3 sequence is CASTGTGGEQYF. CDR3 sequence (DNA): TGTGCCAGCACCGGGACAGGGGGCGAGCAGTACTTC. The chain uses TRBV12-3 or TRBV12-4 and TRBJ2-7, with 11 bases that match TRBD1. The CDR3 extends over 12 amino acids. With 7 bases clipped from V and 6 bases from J, the junction kept 2 bases outside the gene matches.

In this sample, this clone turned up a few times. The V gene is TRBV6-5, the J gene TRBJ1-2; maybe TRBD1 (5 bases). Trimming shortened V by 0 bases and J by 2 bases, and 7 bases separated the two germline ends. From germline, CDR1 is MNHEY and CDR2 SVGAGI. This CDR3 spans 14 amino acids. CDR3 region: CASSYSRTNYGYTF. DNA for the CDR3: TGTGCCAGCAGTTACTCCCGGACAAACTATGGCTACACCTTC.

V usage is TRBV7-8 and J usage is TRBJ1-2; 9 bases align to TRBD1. There are 14 residues in the CDR3. Germline trimming cut 5 bases from V and 2 bases from J; bases unmatched to any gene: 3. From germline, CDR1 is SGHVS and CDR2 FQNEAQ. In nucleotides, the CDR3 is TGTGCCAGCAGCGCGGGACAGGGAAACTATGGCTACACCTTC. Translated, it gives CASSAGQGNYGYTF.

This CDR3 is CASSLHPRPGAYSGNTIYF. Here the CDR3 DNA reads TGTGCCAGCAGTCTCCATCCCCGGCCGGGAGCTTACTCTGGAAACACCATATATTTT. The V call is TRBV27, the J call TRBJ1-3; no reliable D call. Germline loops: CDR1 MNHEY, CDR2 SMNVEV (reference sequence). The CDR3 sequence is 19 residues long. The germline V and J ends were trimmed by 5 bases and 0 bases, with 23 bases remaining between them.

The J gene is TRBJ1-4, the V gene TRBV5-1, with 8 bases lining up with TRBD1. The CDR3 is 13 residues long. Trimming removed 7 bases from V and 5 bases from J; junction bases left unmatched: 4. Germline V CDR1 and CDR2: SGHRS, YFSETQ. As DNA, the CDR3 is TGCGCCAGCCGGACAGGGATAAATGAAAAACTGTTTTTT. It is translated as CASRTGINEKLFF.

This chain joins TRBV7-2 and TRBJ2-5; 9 bases agree with TRBD1. The CDR3 covers 15 residues. V shed 4 bases, J shed 9 bases, and the junction held 12 bases outside the gene matches. The germline gives CDR1 SGHTA, CDR2 FQGNSA. The CDR3 DNA reads TGTGCCAGCAGCTCGAGGACAGGGGTGCTTGTACCCCAGTACTTC. Amino acid sequence: CASSSRTGVLVPQYF.

This clone was seen more than once but under ten times. This sequence joins TRBV6-1 and TRBJ2-2; no clear D. Germline values: CDR1 MNHNS, CDR2 SASEGT. The CDR3 runs 15 residues. Trimming shortened V by 2 bases and J by 4 bases, and 11 bases separated the two germline ends. The CDR3 bases are TGTGCCAGCAGTGAAACGCATACTATCACCGGGGAGCTGTTTTTT. This gives the protein CASSETHTITGELFF.

V is TRBV5-6 and J is TRBJ1-1, with a possible D match to TRBD1 (6 bases). Between the trimmed V and J ends, which lost 1 base and 7 bases, there was a span of 20 bases. This CDR3 comprises 16 residues. The germline CDR1 and CDR2 sequences are SGHDT and YYEEEE. As DNA, the CDR3 is TGTGCCAGCAGCTTGAAGGGATCCTACAGGGCGGTTGAAGCTTTCTTT. Protein product: CASSLKGSYRAVEAFF.

V gene TRBV24-1 combines with J gene TRBJ1-2; D is uncertain. V was pared by 5 bases and J by 0 bases, with 6 bases between. The germline V gene has CDR1 KGHDR and CDR2 SFDVKD. This CDR3 is 13 amino acids long. The DNA of the CDR3 is TGTGCCACCAGTGTAGCGACTAACTATGGCTACACCTTC. Translation: CATSVATNYGYTF.

The chain employs TRBV5-1 and TRBJ2-3, with 7 bases aligning to TRBD1. The CDR3 totals 16 residues. J was trimmed by 1 base and V by 0 bases; bases with no gene match: 5. CDR1 and CDR2 (germline): SGHRS, YFSETQ. For the CDR3, the DNA is TGCGCCAGCAGCTTGGAGGGGGCTAGAGGCACAGATACGCAGTATTTT. Translated: CASSLEGARGTDTQYF.

DNA for the CDR3: TGTGCCAGCTCAGAACAGGGGGTCCACGTCAACACTGAAGCTTTCTTT. Its translation is CASSEQGVHVNTEAFF. V and J are TRBV18 and TRBJ1-1; 8 bases are a match to TRBD1. Trimming at V came to 5 bases and at J to 2 bases, leaving 10 bases not matched to a gene. This CDR3 spans 16 amino acids. Germline CDR1 reads KGHSH; CDR2 reads LQKENI.

This clone came up a few times. V is TRBV9 and J is TRBJ2-7; the match to TRBD2 covers 7 bases. The V gene's germline CDR1 is SGDLS and CDR2 YYNGEE. Trimming took 0 bases from V and 4 from J; bases not matched to a gene: 13. The CDR3 is made up of 17 amino acids. CDR3 in DNA: TGTGCCAGCAGCGTAGTCCTCCCATCAGCTAGCGGTTACGAGCAGTACTTC. Translated: CASSVVLPSASGYEQYF.

This clone was seen only a few times. This rearrangement joins TRBV7-9 to TRBJ2-7; 7 positions agree with TRBD1. The ends lost 5 bases at V and 1 base at J; junction bases unmatched: 5. The length of the CDR3 is 14 residues. Per germline, CDR1 SEHNR and CDR2 FQNEAQ (reference sequence). The CDR3 is CASSGTTGSYEQYF. The CDR3, as DNA: TGTGCCAGCAGCGGAACGACAGGGTCCTACGAGCAGTACTTC.

The genes are TRBV10-3 and TRBJ2-1; tentatively, D is TRBD2 (5 bases). Trimming stripped 0 bases from V and 6 bases from J, with 9 bases between. The CDR3 has 14 amino acids. Germline V gene sequence: CDR1 ENHRY, CDR2 SYGVKD. CDR3 sequence reads: CAISESLGSNEQFF. The DNA of the CDR3 is TGTGCCATCAGTGAGTCATTAGGGAGCAATGAGCAGTTCTTC.